This record looks at one TCR beta chain sequence and its context. Antigen: not known. Germline CDR1 and CDR2: MNHEY and SVGAGI. The CDR3 runs to 11 residues. V was pared by 6 bases and J by 6 bases, with 6 bases between. This record comes from a study of response to subunit inactivated influenza vaccine. MiXCR, run by TCRdb on the RT-PCR reads, gives a single entry per CDR3 protein. The sample includes over 800,000 distinct CDR3 sequences, about 20% of them seen just once. Study-wide findings and caveats: New T cells are recruited in small numbers by each seasonal influenza vaccination, according to the authors' suggestion.

The chain has TRBV6-5 and TRBJ2-1, with D possibly matching TRBD1 (5 bases). The TCR was taken from a man aged 50-59 years who received an inactivated influenza vaccine. The specimen was PBMCs from blood, collected 4 to 6 days after vaccination. The CDR3, as DNA: TGTGCCAGCAGAGGGGCCAATGAGCAGTTCTTC. It yields the protein CASRGANEQFF.